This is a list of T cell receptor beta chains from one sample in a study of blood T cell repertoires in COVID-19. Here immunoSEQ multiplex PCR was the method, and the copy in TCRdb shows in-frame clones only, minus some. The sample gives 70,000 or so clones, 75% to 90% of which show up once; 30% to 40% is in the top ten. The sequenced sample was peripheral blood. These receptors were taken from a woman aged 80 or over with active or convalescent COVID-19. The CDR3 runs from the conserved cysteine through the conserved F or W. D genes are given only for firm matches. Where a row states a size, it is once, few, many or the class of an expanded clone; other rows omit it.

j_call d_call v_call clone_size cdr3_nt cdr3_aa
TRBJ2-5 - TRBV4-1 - TGCGCCAGCAGCCGATTAGCGGTACAAGAGACCCAGTACTTC CASSRLAVQETQYF
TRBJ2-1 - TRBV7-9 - TGTGCCAGCAGCTCACCCATGGGCCACAATGAGCAGTTCTTC CASSSPMGHNEQFF
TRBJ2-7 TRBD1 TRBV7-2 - TGTGCCAGCAGTCTTTTTCCGGGACAGGTCGGGGAGCAGTACTTC CASSLFPGQVGEQYF
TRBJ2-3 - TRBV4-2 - TGTGCCAGCAGCCAAGATCCAGGGGGCACAGATACGCAGTATTTT CASSQDPGGTDTQYF
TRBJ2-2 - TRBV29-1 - TGCAGCGTTGAAGAGGAGGCGGCCGGGGAGCTGTTTTTT CSVEEEAAGELFF
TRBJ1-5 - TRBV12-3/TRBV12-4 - TGTGCCAGCAGTTTAAGGGGGATTGAGCCCCAGCATTTT CASSLRGIEPQHF
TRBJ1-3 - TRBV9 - TGTGCCAGCAGCGTAGTGAGTACTGGAAACACCATATATTTT CASSVVSTGNTIYF
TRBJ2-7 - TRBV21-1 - TGTGCCAGCAGCAATTACGCTGCGCCGGACCGGACAGGAAGGAACGAGCAGTACTTC CASSNYAAPDRTGRNEQYF
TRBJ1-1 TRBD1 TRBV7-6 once TGTGCCAGCAGCTTAGCGAGAACGGGACAGGGAAATTGGAACACTGAAGCTTTCTTT CASSLARTGQGNWNTEAFF
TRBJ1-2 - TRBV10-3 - TGTGCCATCAGTGACGGGGTGGGTGGCTACACCTTC CAISDGVGGYTF
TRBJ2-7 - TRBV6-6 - TGTGCCAGCAGTTACTCTCCCAATCCAGGGGAGCAGTACTTC CASSYSPNPGEQYF
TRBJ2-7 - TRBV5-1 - TGCGCCAGCAGCTTGGCCTCAGGGGCCTACGAGCAGTACTTC CASSLASGAYEQYF
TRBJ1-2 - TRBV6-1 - TGTGCCAGCAGTGAAGTCGGGGTGGGCGGCTACACCTTC CASSEVGVGGYTF
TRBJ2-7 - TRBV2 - TGTGCCAGCAGTGCCGGACGGACTCGGGGTGCCTACGAGCAGTACTTC CASSAGRTRGAYEQYF
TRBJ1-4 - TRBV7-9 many TGTGCCAGCAGCTTAGCCCTTAATGAAAAACTGTTTTTT CASSLALNEKLFF
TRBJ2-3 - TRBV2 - TGTGCCAGCAGTATAGACACAGATACGCAGTATTTT CASSIDTDTQYF
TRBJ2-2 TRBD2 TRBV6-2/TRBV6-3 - TGTGCCAGCAGCCCACGGACTAGCGGGGGGCCCGGGGAGCTGTTTTTT CASSPRTSGGPGELFF
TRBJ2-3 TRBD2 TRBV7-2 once TGTGCCAGCAGCTTATTTCCTTCGCGGGGGGGCACAGATACGCAGTATTTT CASSLFPSRGGTDTQYF
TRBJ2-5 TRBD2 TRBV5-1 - TGCGCCAGCAGCTTGATCAGCGGGGCGTTAGGGGAGACCCAGTACTTC CASSLISGALGETQYF
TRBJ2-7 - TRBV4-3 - TGCGCCAGCAGCCAAGACAGGGCAGCCTCCTACGAGCAGTACTTC CASSQDRAASYEQYF
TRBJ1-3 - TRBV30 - TGTGCCTGGAACGGGAACTCTGGAAACACCATATATTTT CAWNGNSGNTIYF
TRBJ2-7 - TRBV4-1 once TGCGCCAGCAGCCAGCAGTGGGCGGGCTACGAGCAGTACTTC CASSQQWAGYEQYF
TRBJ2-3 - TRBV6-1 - TGTGCCAGCAGTGAAGGGGTAGCGGCCTCCACAGATACGCAGTATTTT CASSEGVAASTDTQYF
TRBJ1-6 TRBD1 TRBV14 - TGTGCCAGCAGCCTCTGGACAGGCGGGTCACCCCTCCACTTT CASSLWTGGSPLHF
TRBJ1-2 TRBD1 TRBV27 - TGTGCCAGCAGCTCTGGGACAGGGGTCGGCTACACCTTC CASSSGTGVGYTF
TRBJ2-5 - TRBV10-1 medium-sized TGCGCCAGCAGTGAAGGGGGTTCGGAGACCCAGTACTTC CASSEGGSETQYF
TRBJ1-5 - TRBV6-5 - TGTGCCAGCAGTTCCCGGGGGGGCGGCAATCAGCCCCAGCATTTT CASSSRGGGNQPQHF
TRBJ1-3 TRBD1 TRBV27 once TGTGCCAGCAGTTTATCCCAACCTGGGACAGGGGATTTTAATGGAAACACCATATATTTT CASSLSQPGTGDFNGNTIYF
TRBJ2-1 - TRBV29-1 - TGCAGCGTTGAAGAATCCGTCAATGAGCAGTTCTTC CSVEESVNEQFF
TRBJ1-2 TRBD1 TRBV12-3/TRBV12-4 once TGTGCCAGCGGGGGGACAGGGGGTGGCTACACCTTC CASGGTGGGYTF
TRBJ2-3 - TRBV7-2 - TGTGCCAGCAGCTTAGTCCTCCGAGATACGCAGTATTTT CASSLVLRDTQYF
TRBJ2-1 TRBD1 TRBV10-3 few TGTGCCATCAGTGGACAGGGGAGTGAGCAGTTCTTC CAISGQGSEQFF
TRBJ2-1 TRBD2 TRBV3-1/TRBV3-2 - TGTGCCAGCAGCCCCGGACTAGTTGCTTTATACAATGAGCAGTTCTTC CASSPGLVALYNEQFF
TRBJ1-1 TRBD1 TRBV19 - TGTGCCAGTAGTATGCTGCTGGGACAGGGGGCCACTGAAGCTTTCTTT CASSMLLGQGATEAFF
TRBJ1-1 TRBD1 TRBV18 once TGTGCCAGCCCACCCGCAGGGACAGTCAAGAACACTGAAGCTTTCTTT CASPPAGTVKNTEAFF
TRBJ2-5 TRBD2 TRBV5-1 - TGCGCCAGCAGCTTGGCCGGTAGCGGGGAAGAGACCCAGTACTTC CASSLAGSGEETQYF
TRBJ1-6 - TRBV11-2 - TGTGCCAGCAGCTATATAAATTCACCCCTCCACTTT CASSYINSPLHF
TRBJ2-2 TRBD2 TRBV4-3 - TGCGCCAGCAGCCGCCGGCCGGGAGGGGACCTCCTTCGAAACACCGGGGAGCTGTTTTTT CASSRRPGGDLLRNTGELFF
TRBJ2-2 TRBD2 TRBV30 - TGTGCCTGGTCGGGACTAGCGGGGGGGCCGAGCGGGGAGCTGTTTTTT CAWSGLAGGPSGELFF
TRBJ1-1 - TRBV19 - TGTGCCAGTAGGACAGGTGGTGGCACTGAAGCTTTCTTT CASRTGGGTEAFF
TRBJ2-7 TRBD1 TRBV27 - TGTGCCAGCAGAACCGGACCCCCGCCAGGGGGCGAGCAGTACTTC CASRTGPPPGGEQYF
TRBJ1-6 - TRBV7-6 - TGTGCCAGCAGTGACGGGACATTTTTAAATTCACCCCTCCACTTT CASSDGTFLNSPLHF
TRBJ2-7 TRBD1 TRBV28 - TGTGCCAGCAGTTCCTGGGACAGGGCCTACGAGCAGTACTTC CASSSWDRAYEQYF
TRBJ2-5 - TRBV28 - TGTGCCAGCAGTTTGGGGGGGGCGCGACAAGAGACCCAGTACTTC CASSLGGARQETQYF
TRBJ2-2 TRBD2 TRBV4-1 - TGCGCCAGCAGCCACGGACTAGCGGTTAACACCGGGGAGCTGTTTTTT CASSHGLAVNTGELFF
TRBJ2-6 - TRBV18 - TGTGCCAGCTCCCCTTCTGGGGCCAACGTCCTGACTTTC CASSPSGANVLTF